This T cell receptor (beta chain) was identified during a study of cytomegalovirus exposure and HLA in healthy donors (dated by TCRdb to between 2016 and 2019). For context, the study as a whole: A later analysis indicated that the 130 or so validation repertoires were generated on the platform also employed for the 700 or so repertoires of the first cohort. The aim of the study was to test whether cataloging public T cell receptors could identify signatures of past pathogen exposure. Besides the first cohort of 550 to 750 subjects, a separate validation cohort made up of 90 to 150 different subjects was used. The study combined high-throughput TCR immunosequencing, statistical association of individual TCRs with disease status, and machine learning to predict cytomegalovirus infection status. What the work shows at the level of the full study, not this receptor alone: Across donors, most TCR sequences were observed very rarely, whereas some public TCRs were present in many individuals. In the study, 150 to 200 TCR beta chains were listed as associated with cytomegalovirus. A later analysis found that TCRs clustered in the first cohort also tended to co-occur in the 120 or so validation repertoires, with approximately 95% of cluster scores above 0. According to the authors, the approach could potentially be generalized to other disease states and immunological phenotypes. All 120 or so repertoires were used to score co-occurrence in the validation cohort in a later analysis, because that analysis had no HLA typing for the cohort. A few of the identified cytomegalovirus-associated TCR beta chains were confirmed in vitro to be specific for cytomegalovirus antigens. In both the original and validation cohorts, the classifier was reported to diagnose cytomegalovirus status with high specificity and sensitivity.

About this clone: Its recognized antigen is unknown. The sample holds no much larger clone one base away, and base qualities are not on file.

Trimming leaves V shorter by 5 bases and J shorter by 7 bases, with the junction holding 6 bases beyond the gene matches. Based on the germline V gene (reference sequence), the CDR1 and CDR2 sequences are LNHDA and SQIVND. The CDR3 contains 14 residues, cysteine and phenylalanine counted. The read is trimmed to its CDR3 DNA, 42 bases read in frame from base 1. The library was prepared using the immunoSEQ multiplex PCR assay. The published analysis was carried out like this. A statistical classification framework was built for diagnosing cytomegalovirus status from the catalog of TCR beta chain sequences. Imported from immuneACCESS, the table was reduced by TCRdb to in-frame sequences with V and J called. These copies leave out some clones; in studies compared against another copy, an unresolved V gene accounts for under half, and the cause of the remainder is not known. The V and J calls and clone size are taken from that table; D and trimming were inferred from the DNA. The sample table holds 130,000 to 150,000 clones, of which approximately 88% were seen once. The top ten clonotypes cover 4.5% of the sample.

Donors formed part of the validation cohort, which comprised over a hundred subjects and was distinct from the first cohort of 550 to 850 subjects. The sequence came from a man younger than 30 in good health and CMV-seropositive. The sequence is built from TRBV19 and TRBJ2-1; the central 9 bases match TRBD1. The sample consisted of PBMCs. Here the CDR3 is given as CASSLDRGRNEQFF. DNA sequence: TGTGCCAGTAGTCTCGACAGGGGGAGGAATGAGCAGTTCTTC.